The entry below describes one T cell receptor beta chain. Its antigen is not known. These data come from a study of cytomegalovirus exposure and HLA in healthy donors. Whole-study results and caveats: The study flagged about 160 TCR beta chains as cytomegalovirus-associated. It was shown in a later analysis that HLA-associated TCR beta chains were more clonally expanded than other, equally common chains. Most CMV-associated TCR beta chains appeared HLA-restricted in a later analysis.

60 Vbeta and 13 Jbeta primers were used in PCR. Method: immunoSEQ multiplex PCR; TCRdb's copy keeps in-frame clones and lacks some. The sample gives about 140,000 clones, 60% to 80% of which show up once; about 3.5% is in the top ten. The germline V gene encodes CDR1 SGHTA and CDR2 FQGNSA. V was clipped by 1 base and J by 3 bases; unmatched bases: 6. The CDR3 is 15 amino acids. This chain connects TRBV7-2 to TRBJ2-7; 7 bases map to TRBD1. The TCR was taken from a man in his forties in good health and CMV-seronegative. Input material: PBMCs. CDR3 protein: CASSLETGYFYEQYF. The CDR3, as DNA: TGTGCCAGCAGCTTAGAGACAGGGTACTTCTACGAGCAGTACTTC.